Shown below are 24 T cell receptor beta chains from a single sample sequenced in a study of T cells in Graves' hyperthyroidism and ophthalmopathy. Using RNA transcripts as the source, TCR beta CDR3 regions were amplified. Using the HTBI primer set, a first-round RT-PCR was run on the TCR CDR3. TCRdb reprocessed the multiplex PCR reads via MiXCR and lists one record per CDR3 protein. This sample has roughly 570,000 distinct CDR3 sequences, with under 60% found just once. Material: peripheral blood or thyroid tissue (not recorded which). The source is an adult woman with Graves' disease, either hyperthyroidism or ophthalmopathy (not recorded which).

A note on this clonotype: It may be a read error: a sequence one base away is much more abundant. CDR3 sequence: CASSRGGIYGQYF. DNA of the CDR3: TGTGCCAGCAGTAGGGGGGGGATCTACGGGCAGTACTTC. This sequence joins TRBV6-5 and TRBJ2-7, with D possibly TRBD2 on 7 matching bases. CDR1 is MNHEY, CDR2 SVGAGI, per germline. CDR3 length: 13 residues.

This clonotype was detected only a few times. One end of the junction is discordant with germline, which a read error may explain. The chain links TRBV10-3 to TRBJ2-7; no definite D call. The CDR3 is 9 residues long. Germline-derived CDR1 and CDR2 are ENHRY and SYGVKD. DNA for the CDR3: TGTGCCATCAGTGTCGAACAGAACTTC. This translates into CAISVEQNF.

Notes on this clonotype: At one of its ends the junction is not consistent with the germline gene, which may arise from a read error. The J gene is TRBJ1-6, the V gene TRBV20-1; TRBD1 matches 9 bases. The CDR3 sequence is 14 residues long. In germline, CDR1 is DFQATT, CDR2 SNEGSKA (reference sequence). This chain's CDR3 is CSAPPGTGLSPPHF. Written as DNA, the CDR3 is TGCAGTGCACCGCCCGGGACAGGGTTGTCACCCCCCCACTTT.

This clonotype was observed at least ten times. The chain has TRBV7-2 and TRBJ1-2; no clear D. Trimming removed 1 base from V and 2 bases from J, with 17 bases in between. The CDR3 is 17 residues long. Germline-derived CDR1 and CDR2 are SGHTA and FQGNSA. The CDR3 DNA is TGTGCCAGCAGCTTAGACGTACCATCGGGCAAAAACTATGGCTACACCTTC. This codes for CASSLDVPSGKNYGYTF.

This clonotype was counted many times. J is TRBJ1-5 and V is TRBV5-1; 9 bases agree with TRBD1. Germline CDR1 is SGHRS and CDR2 is YFSETQ. Germline trimming cut 4 bases from V and 4 bases from J; bases unmatched to any gene: 6. This CDR3 has 15 amino acids. CDR3 sequence: CASSPGTGPNQPQHF. CDR3 DNA sequence: TGCGCCAGCAGCCCCGGGACAGGGCCTAATCAGCCCCAGCATTTT.

V and J are TRBV5-1 and TRBJ2-3; D unclear. The germline V gene encodes CDR1 SGHRS and CDR2 YFSETQ. The CDR3 loop spans 12 amino acids. The V end was cut by 4 bases, the J end by 5 bases, with 8 bases between. CDR3 bases: TGCGCCAGCAGCCCCCCAGGAGATACGCAGTATTTT. This sequence encodes CASSPPGDTQYF.

The CDR3 region has the DNA TGTGCCACCAGTAGAGATTACGAGCAGTACTTC. Translating gives CATSRDYEQYF. The chain is built from TRBV7-8 and TRBJ2-7; D is unresolved. This CDR3 contains 11 residues. The germline V gene has CDR1 SGHVS and CDR2 FQNEAQ. V was pared by 10 bases and J by 4 bases, with 11 bases between.

This chain joins TRBV7-2 and TRBJ1-5; 7 nucleotides align to TRBD1. From germline, CDR1 is SGHTA and CDR2 FQGNSA. This CDR3 contains 15 residues. V was pared by 5 bases and J by 3 bases, with 7 bases of the junction left unmatched. CDR3: CASSAQGTYNQPQHF. The CDR3 DNA reads TGTGCCAGCAGCGCACAGGGGACCTACAATCAGCCCCAGCATTTT. The full variable domain, completed using reference TRBV7-2 and TRBJ1-5, is GAGVSQSPSNKVTEKGKDVELRCDPISGHTALYWYRQSLGQGLEFLIYFQGNSAPDKSGLPSDRFSAERTGGSVSTLTIQRTQQEDSAVYLCASSAQGTYNQPQHFGDGTRLSIL.

Only a few counts were recorded for this clonotype. This chain links TRBV2 with TRBJ2-7, with D tentatively TRBD1 or TRBD2 (5 bases each). V dropped 1 base and J dropped 0 bases, with 7 bases sitting between them. The germline V gene encodes CDR1 SNHLY and CDR2 FYNNEI. The CDR3 has 14 amino acids. CDR3 nucleotide sequence: TGTGCCAGCAGTGAAGAGGGGAGCTCCTACGAGCAGTACTTC. It yields the protein CASSEEGSSYEQYF.

A single count supports this clonotype. This rearrangement joins TRBV5-1 to TRBJ2-2; D is possibly TRBD2 (5 bases). The CDR3 covers 13 residues. Trimming left V 4 bases short and J 7 bases short, with 11 bases between. Germline V lookup: CDR1 SGHRS, CDR2 YFSETQ. Written as DNA, the CDR3 is TGCGCCAGCAGCCTCGGGGAGAGCGGGGAGCTGTTTTTT. Translated: CASSLGESGELFF.

The CDR3 here is CASVRDRNSPLHF. CDR3 sequence (DNA): TGTGCCAGCGTACGGGACAGGAATTCACCCCTCCACTTT. V gene TRBV6-1 combines with J gene TRBJ1-6; the match to TRBD1 covers 8 bases. The CDR3 totals 13 residues. The germline V gene has CDR1 MNHNS and CDR2 SASEGT. Trimming removed 8 bases from V and 7 bases from J; junction bases left unmatched: 4.

V and J are TRBV10-3 and TRBJ1-6; D gene ambiguous. The V end was cut by 4 bases, the J end by 2 bases, with 12 bases between. Germline loops: CDR1 ENHRY, CDR2 SYGVKD. The CDR3 loop spans 16 amino acids. The DNA for the CDR3 is TGTGCCATCAGTGCCACAGCGAGCCCCTATAATTCACCCCTCCACTTT. This sequence encodes CAISATASPYNSPLHF.

V is TRBV7-8 and J is TRBJ1-3; D might be TRBD1 (5 bases). CDR3 length: 12 amino acids. The ends were cut back, 2 bases at V and 11 bases at J, with 10 bases in the middle. The germline V gene has CDR1 SGHVS and CDR2 FQNEAQ. CDR3 region: CASSLKWGAIYF. CDR3 sequence (DNA): TGTGCCAGCAGCTTAAAGTGGGGCGCCATATATTTT.

CDR3 bases: TGTGCCTGGGGCTGGAGCTATGGCTACACCTTC. Translated, it gives CAWGWSYGYTF. This sequence joins TRBV30 and TRBJ1-2; D gene ambiguous. The germline gives CDR1 GTSNPN, CDR2 SVGIG (reference sequence). V lost 5 bases and J 4 bases, leaving 8 bases between the germline ends. CDR3 length equals 11 residues.

This clonotype was recorded many times. This sequence joins TRBV29-1 and TRBJ1-6, with 11 bases lining up with TRBD1. Germline CDR1 is SQVTM and CDR2 is ANQGSEA. V shed 6 bases and J 9 bases; nucleotides not matched to a gene: 4. The CDR3 loop spans 13 amino acids. The chain's CDR3 is CSVRDRGISPLHF. CDR3 coding DNA: TGCAGCGTGCGGGACAGGGGGATTTCACCCCTCCACTTT. Drawing the rest from reference TRBV29-1 and TRBJ1-6, the complete variable domain is SAVISQKPSRDICQRGTSLTIQCQVDSQVTMMFWYRQQPGQSLTLIATANQGSEATYESGFVIDKFPISRPNLTFSTLTVSNMSPEDSSIYLCSVRDRGISPLHFGNGTRLTVT.

This clonotype was observed many times. This chain joins TRBV20-1 and TRBJ2-7; perhaps TRBD1 as D (6 bases). This CDR3 comprises 13 residues. Germline V CDR1 and CDR2: DFQATT, SNEGSKA (reference sequence). V was pared by 8 bases and J by 2 bases, with 16 bases between. The CDR3 spells CSRAGELTYEQYF. Here the CDR3 DNA reads TGCAGTAGGGCAGGGGAACTTACCTACGAGCAGTACTTC.

This clonotype was observed many times. The gene calls are TRBV6-1 and TRBJ1-2; 8 bases are shared with TRBD1. J gave up 5 bases and V 6 bases, and 8 bases lay outside the gene matches. Germline V lookup: CDR1 MNHNS, CDR2 SASEGT. This CDR3 spans 14 amino acids. CDR3 nucleotides: TGTGCCAGCAGACCGGGACAGGCTGGATATGGCTACACCTTC. Residues: CASRPGQAGYGYTF.

This clonotype appeared a few times. The chain recombines TRBV28 with TRBJ2-7, with 14 bases identical to TRBD2. Germline CDR1 MDHEN, CDR2 SYDVKM. The ends lost 6 bases at V and 0 bases at J; junction bases unmatched: 10. The CDR3 runs to 18 residues. The CDR3, as DNA: TGTGCCAGCAGCTCCCTTTGGACTAGCGGGAGGTTCTCCTACGAGCAGTACTTC. It is translated as CASSSLWTSGRFSYEQYF.

This clonotype was observed many times. The chain combines TRBV7-3 with TRBJ2-5, with D perhaps TRBD1 (6 bases). CDR3 length: 15 residues. The V end was cut by 2 bases, the J end by 1 base, with 11 bases between. Germline CDR1 and CDR2: SGHTA and FQGTGA. Written as DNA, the CDR3 is TGTGCCAGCAGCTTAGGCCGGGACACCCAAGAGACCCAGTACTTC. Residues: CASSLGRDTQETQYF.

The sample holds a few counts of this clonotype. This sequence joins TRBV24-1 and TRBJ1-2, with a possible D match to TRBD1 (5 bases). CDR3 length equals 13 residues. Germline CDR1 KGHDR, CDR2 SFDVKD. Trimming stripped 5 bases from V and 2 bases from J, with 8 bases between. CDR3 protein: CATSGRGNYGYTF. CDR3 nucleotide sequence: TGTGCCACCAGTGGAAGGGGCAACTATGGCTACACCTTC.

The V call is TRBV29-1, the J call TRBJ1-2; 11 bases align to TRBD1. Trimming at V came to 7 bases and at J to 4 bases, leaving 11 bases not matched to a gene. Germline V gives CDR1 SQVTM, CDR2 ANQGSEA. The CDR3 runs to 15 residues. The chain's CDR3 is CSARDRGSLGYGYTF. In DNA, the CDR3 is TGCAGCGCCCGGGACAGGGGGAGTCTAGGCTATGGCTACACCTTC.

This clonotype was counted at least ten times. The chain recombines TRBV2 with TRBJ1-2; 9 nucleotides match TRBD1. Germline V gene sequence: CDR1 SNHLY, CDR2 FYNNEI. Trimming removed 6 bases from V and 2 bases from J; junction bases left unmatched: 7. The CDR3 has 15 residues. CDR3 residues: CASRTFGTGNYGYTF. DNA for the CDR3: TGTGCCAGCAGGACCTTCGGGACAGGGAACTATGGCTACACCTTC.

This clonotype was observed many times. The rearrangement links TRBV5-6 to TRBJ2-5, with D uncertain. V was pared by 3 bases and J by 7 bases, with 13 bases between. Looked up from germline, CDR1 is SGHDT and CDR2 is YYEEEE. This CDR3 is built from 13 residues. CDR3 loop: CASSSAPSGTQYF. In DNA form, the CDR3 reads TGTGCCAGCAGCTCGGCTCCCTCCGGGACCCAGTACTTC.

DNA for the CDR3: TGTGCCAGCAGCTTATGGGGCGTAGAGACCCAGTACTTC. Encoded protein: CASSLWGVETQYF. This rearrangement joins TRBV7-8 to TRBJ2-5, with D maybe TRBD1 (5 bases). This CDR3 is 13 amino acids long. Germline V gene lookup returns CDR1 SGHVS and CDR2 FQNEAQ. The ends were cut back, 2 bases at V and 4 bases at J, with 8 bases in the middle.